One and the same sample provided the 13 T cell receptor beta chains below, sequenced in a study of blood T cells in healthy people across ages. It was with a sample-barcoded 5' primer and a J-beta primer mix that a second PCR of about 6 to 12 cycles was run. MiXCR, run by TCRdb on the 5' RACE reads, gives a single entry per CDR3 protein. The data contain approximately 940,000 distinct CDR3 sequences, under 50% of them singletons. The sequenced sample was blood. The receptors were gathered from a man aged 25-45 years in good health.

Comments on this clonotype: One base away lies a much larger clone, so this may be a sequencing read error. V is TRBV7-9 and J is TRBJ2-7; maybe TRBD1 (6 bases). This CDR3 is 18 amino acids long. V was trimmed by 1 base and J by 7 bases, leaving 26 bases between them. Germline V lookup: CDR1 SEHNR, CDR2 FQNEAQ (reference sequence). The CDR3 nucleotides are TGTGCCAGCAGCTTAGTTTATCTTGGGCAGGGGAAGGTGGATGAGCAGTACTTC. Protein product: CASSLVYLGQGKVDEQYF.

V usage is TRBV6-2 or TRBV6-3 and J usage is TRBJ2-7, with D uncertain. The CDR3 is 14 residues long. Trimming took 3 bases from V and 3 from J, leaving 12 bases between them. The V gene's germline CDR1 is MNHEY and CDR2 SVGEGT. Here the CDR3 reads CASSYIRWLYEQYF. The CDR3 nucleotides read TGTGCCAGCAGTTATATCAGGTGGCTCTACGAGCAGTACTTC.

The chain has TRBV7-2 and TRBJ1-1; TRBD1 agrees at 9 bases. Germline loops: CDR1 SGHTA, CDR2 FQGNSA. The J segment lost 0 bases and the V segment lost 6 bases, leaving 2 bases of the junction unmatched. The CDR3 has 14 residues. CDR3 coding DNA: TGTGCCAGCAGGACAGGGGGAATGAACACTGAAGCTTTCTTT. This translates into CASRTGGMNTEAFF.

V usage is TRBV11-3 and J usage is TRBJ2-3, with a weak D call TRBD2 (5 bases). Germline CDR1 and CDR2: SGHNT and YENEEA. This CDR3 has 15 amino acids. Trimming cost V 1 base and J 6 bases, with 14 bases left between them. The CDR3 sequence is CASSLAEGLKDTQYF. The CDR3 nucleotides are TGTGCCAGCAGCTTAGCAGAGGGTTTGAAGGATACGCAGTATTTT.

This rearrangement joins TRBV5-5 to TRBJ1-5; D gene uncertain. V was trimmed by 4 bases and J by 3 bases, leaving 11 bases between them. Germline lookup yields CDR1 SGHKS and CDR2 YYEKEE (reference sequence). The CDR3 length is 14 residues. CDR3 sequence reads: CASSRGVFNQPQHF. The CDR3 nucleotides read TGTGCCAGCAGCCGAGGAGTTTTCAATCAGCCCCAGCATTTT.

This clonotype came up a few times. The gene calls are TRBV28 and TRBJ2-1, with 14 bases identical to TRBD2. CDR1 and CDR2 (germline): MDHEN, SYDVKM. V lost 4 bases, J lost 11 bases, and 7 bases stayed unmatched. The CDR3 runs to 15 residues. CDR3 region: CASSSPGLAGAQQFF. The DNA for the CDR3 is TGTGCCAGCAGTTCCCCGGGACTAGCGGGGGCACAGCAGTTCTTC.

The chain couples TRBV7-2 to TRBJ1-6; TRBD1 matches at 7 bases. Per germline, CDR1 SGHTA and CDR2 FQGNSA. CDR3 length: 14 amino acids. The V segment lost 10 bases and the J segment 13 bases; nucleotides outside the gene matches: 16. The CDR3 here is CAITSGTPGGPLHF. The CDR3, as DNA: TGTGCCATTACCTCCGGCACGCCAGGGGGGCCCCTCCACTTT. The full variable domain, in which reference TRBV7-2 and TRBJ1-6 provide the parts outside the CDR3, is GAGVSQSPSNKVTEKGKDVELRCDPISGHTALYWYRQSLGQGLEFLIYFQGNSAPDKSGLPSDRFSAERTGGSVSTLTIQRTQQEDSAVYLCAITSGTPGGPLHFGNGTRLTVT.

The gene calls are TRBV5-1 and TRBJ2-5; 11 bases agree with TRBD2. Germline CDR1 and CDR2: SGHRS and YFSETQ. CDR3 size: 16 residues. V lost 4 bases, J lost 4 bases, and 9 bases stayed unmatched. CDR3 amino acids: CASSPTLAGGLETQYF. The CDR3 DNA reads as TGCGCCAGCAGCCCGACCCTAGCGGGGGGTTTAGAGACCCAGTACTTC.

This clonotype was counted only a few times. The chain carries TRBV5-5 and TRBJ1-4, with a possible D match to TRBD1 (5 bases). The CDR3 totals 14 residues. V dropped 0 bases and J dropped 8 bases, with 11 bases sitting between them. Germline V lookup: CDR1 SGHKS, CDR2 YYEKEE (reference sequence). The CDR3 protein is CASSLDRSREKLFF. As DNA, the CDR3 is TGTGCCAGCAGCTTGGACAGGTCTCGAGAAAAACTGTTTTTT.

The table lists this clonotype with a few counts. The J gene is TRBJ2-3, the V gene TRBV27, with 7 bases that match TRBD1. J was trimmed by 2 bases and V by 5 bases; bases with no gene match: 7. Germline CDR1 reads MNHEY; CDR2 reads SMNVEV (reference sequence). This CDR3 has 15 residues. Here the CDR3 reads CASSRWDRNTDTQYF. The CDR3 bases are TGTGCCAGCAGTCGCTGGGACAGAAACACAGATACGCAGTATTTT.

V is TRBV7-9 and J is TRBJ2-3; D may be TRBD1 (5 bases). Trimming removed 1 base at V and 6 bases at J, with 14 bases between. The CDR3 extends over 15 amino acids. Germline CDR1 reads SEHNR; CDR2 reads FQNEAQ (reference sequence). The CDR3 reads CASSLEGRELDTQYF. The CDR3 DNA reads as TGTGCCAGCAGCTTAGAGGGGCGCGAGCTCGATACGCAGTATTTT. The full variable domain, with the rest looked up from reference TRBV7-9 and TRBJ2-3, is DTGVSQNPRHKITKRGQNVTFRCDPISEHNRLYWYRQTLGQGPEFLTYFQNEAQLEKSRLLSDRFSAERPKGSFSTLEIQRTEQGDSAMYLCASSLEGRELDTQYFGPGTRLTVL.

This clonotype was found a few times. The CDR3 loop reads CATSDLGEGFGTDTQYF. CDR3 DNA: TGTGCCACCAGTGATTTAGGGGAGGGGTTCGGCACAGATACGCAGTATTTT. The rearrangement uses TRBV24-1 and TRBJ2-3; the match to TRBD2 covers 7 bases. Germline V gene sequence: CDR1 KGHDR, CDR2 SFDVKD. The CDR3 runs 17 residues. The junction had 7 bases not matched to a gene; V was cut back by 1 base and J by 1 base.

The chain has TRBV3-1 and TRBJ2-4; 11 positions match TRBD1. Gene TRBJ2-7 matches the end of the DNA better, so the J call may be wrong. This CDR3 has 18 residues. Germline V lookup: CDR1 LGHDT, CDR2 YNNKEL (reference sequence). The CDR3 nucleotides read TGTGCCAGCAGCTCCATTGGATTAGGACAGGGGGCCATCTACGAGCAGTACTTC. This encodes CASSSIGLGQGAIYEQYF.